The clone carrying this T cell receptor beta chain was seen a few times. This sample was taken from a study of T-cell memory formation after mild COVID-19. The CDR3 is made up of 15 amino acids. CDR1 MNHEY and CDR2 SVGAGI come from the germline V gene. The ends were cut back, 6 bases at V and 0 bases at J, with 14 bases in the middle. 5'RACE primed at constant segments yielded TCR alpha and TCR beta cDNA libraries bearing sample barcodes and UMIs. TCRdb recomputed calls from the 5' RACE reads with MiXCR, one row per CDR3 protein. The sample has around 420,000 distinct CDR3 sequences, roughly 26% seen once.

The rearrangement links TRBV6-5 to TRBJ1-1, with D possibly TRBD1 on 6 matching bases. This TCR derives from an adult woman who had mild COVID-19 (a few samples of this study predate the infection). Cell type and time point are not known. Sequencing was performed on PBMCs or a T cell subset sorted from them (not recorded which). The CDR3 sequence is CASSPIGGMNTEAFF. The CDR3 DNA is TGTGCCAGCAGCCCGATAGGGGGAATGAACACTGAAGCTTTCTTT.